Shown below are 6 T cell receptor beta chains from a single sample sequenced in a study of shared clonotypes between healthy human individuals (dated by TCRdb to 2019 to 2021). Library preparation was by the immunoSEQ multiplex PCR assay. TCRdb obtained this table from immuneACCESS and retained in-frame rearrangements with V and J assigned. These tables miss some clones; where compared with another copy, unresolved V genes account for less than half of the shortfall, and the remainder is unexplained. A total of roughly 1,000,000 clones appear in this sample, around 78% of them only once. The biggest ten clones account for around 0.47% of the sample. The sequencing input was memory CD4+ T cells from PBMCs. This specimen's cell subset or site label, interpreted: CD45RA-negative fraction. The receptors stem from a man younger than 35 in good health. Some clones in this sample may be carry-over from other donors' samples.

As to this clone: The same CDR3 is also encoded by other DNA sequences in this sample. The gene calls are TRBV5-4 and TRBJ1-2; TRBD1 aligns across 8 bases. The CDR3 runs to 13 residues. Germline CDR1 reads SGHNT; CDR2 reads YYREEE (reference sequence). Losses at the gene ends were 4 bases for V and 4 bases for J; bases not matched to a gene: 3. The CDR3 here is CASSPDRGYGYTF. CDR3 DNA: TGTGCCAGCAGCCCCGACAGGGGCTATGGCTACACCTTC. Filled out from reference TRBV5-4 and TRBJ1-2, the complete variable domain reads ETGVTQSPTHLIKTRGQQVTLRCSSQSGHNTVSWYQQALGQGPQFIFQYYREEENGRGNFPPRFSGLQFPNYSSELNVNALELDDSALYLCASSPDRGYGYTFGSGTRLTVV.

The DNA for the CDR3 is TGTGCCATCAGTGCCCCCGCAACCCATAACTATGGCTACACCTTC. Translating gives CAISAPATHNYGYTF. The gene calls are TRBV10-3 and TRBJ1-2; D gene uncertain. Trimming took off 4 bases at V and 1 base at J, with 13 bases between the two ends. CDR3 length equals 15 residues. Germline lookup yields CDR1 ENHRY and CDR2 SYGVKD.

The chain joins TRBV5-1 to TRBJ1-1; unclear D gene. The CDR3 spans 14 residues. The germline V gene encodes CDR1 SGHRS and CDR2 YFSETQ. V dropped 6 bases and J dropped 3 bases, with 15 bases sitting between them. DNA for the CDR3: TGCGCCAGCACCCAAAGGCCGGGGTACACTGAAGCTTTCTTT. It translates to CASTQRPGYTEAFF.

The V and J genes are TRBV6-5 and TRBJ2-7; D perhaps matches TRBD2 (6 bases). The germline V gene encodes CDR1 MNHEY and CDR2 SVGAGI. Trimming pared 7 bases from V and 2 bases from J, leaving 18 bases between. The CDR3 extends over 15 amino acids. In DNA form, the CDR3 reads TGTGCCAGCAAACGGGCGGGACGGGAACCCTACGAGCAGTACTTC. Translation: CASKRAGREPYEQYF.

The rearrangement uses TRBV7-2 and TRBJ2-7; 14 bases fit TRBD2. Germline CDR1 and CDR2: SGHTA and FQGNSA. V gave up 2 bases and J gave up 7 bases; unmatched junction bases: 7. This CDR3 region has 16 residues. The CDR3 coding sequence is TGTGCCAGCAGCTTATGGCAGGGACTAGCGGGAGATGAGCAGTACTTC. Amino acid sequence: CASSLWQGLAGDEQYF.

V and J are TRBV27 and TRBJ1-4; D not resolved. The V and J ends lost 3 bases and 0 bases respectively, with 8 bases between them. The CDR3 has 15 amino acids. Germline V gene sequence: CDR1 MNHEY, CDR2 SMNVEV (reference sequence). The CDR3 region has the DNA TGTGCCAGCAGTTTGTGGGGAGCAACTAATGAAAAACTGTTTTTT. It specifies CASSLWGATNEKLFF.